One and the same sample provided the 27 T cell receptor beta chains below, sequenced in a study of naive and memory T cell subsets. Both TRBC1 and TRBC2 were covered by a beta constant-region primer of two equimolar oligonucleotides. In TCRdb, the UMI-ligation and nested PCR reads were re-called with MiXCR into one record per CDR3 protein. Of about 85,000 distinct CDR3 sequences in the sample, roughly 14% were seen once. Sequenced sample: central memory CD4+ T cells from blood. All receptors come from a human donor in good health.

The V gene is TRBV2, the J gene TRBJ2-7, with D perhaps matching TRBD2 (5 bases). CDR1 is SNHLY and CDR2 is FYNNEI in the germline V gene. The germline V and J ends were trimmed by 9 bases and 2 bases, with 14 bases remaining between them. The CDR3 consists of 13 residues. CDR3 DNA sequence: TGTGCCAGAGGGCCCGCGGGCCCCTACGAGCAGTACTTC. Protein sequence: CARGPAGPYEQYF.

This clonotype was counted ten times or more. The chain carries TRBV7-9 and TRBJ2-3; TRBD1 or TRBD2 may be the D gene (5 bases each). V lost 8 bases to trimming and J lost 6 bases, with 12 bases between them. This CDR3 is built from 12 residues. Germline CDR1 SEHNR, CDR2 FQNEAQ (reference sequence). The CDR3 bases are TGTGCCAGCTCCCGGGACGTGGATACGCAGTATTTT. Translation gives CASSRDVDTQYF.

This clonotype was seen at least ten times. J is TRBJ2-1 and V is TRBV9, with 10 bases fitting TRBD1. V lost 1 base to trimming and J lost 4 bases; unmatched junction nucleotides: 5. Germline V gene sequence: CDR1 SGDLS, CDR2 YYNGEE. This CDR3 has 16 residues. Written as DNA, the CDR3 is TGTGCCAGCAGCGTATTGGGGACAGGGGTTTACAATGAGCAGTTCTTC. Its protein product is CASSVLGTGVYNEQFF.

V is TRBV9 and J is TRBJ2-1; D is perhaps TRBD2 (6 bases). The CDR3 consists of 16 residues. The ends were cut back, 4 bases at V and 8 bases at J, with 22 bases in the middle. Germline CDR1 reads SGDLS; CDR2 reads YYNGEE. CDR3: CASSPRGGGEFDEQFF. In DNA, the CDR3 is TGTGCCAGCAGCCCGAGGGGAGGCGGGGAGTTTGATGAGCAGTTCTTC.

Only a few counts were recorded for this clonotype. CDR3: CASSFRSGKGSYNEQFF. The CDR3 coding sequence is TGTGCCAGCAGTTTCCGTAGCGGGAAAGGATCCTACAATGAGCAGTTCTTC. The rearrangement uses TRBV6-2 or TRBV6-3 and TRBJ2-1; 8 bases fit TRBD2. Germline V lookup: CDR1 MNHEY, CDR2 SVGEGT. CDR3 length: 17 amino acids. After removal of 4 bases from V and 1 base from J, the junction contained 9 bases not matched to a gene.

On this clonotype itself: A read error is possible here, since a much larger clone lies one base away. V gene TRBV5-4 combines with J gene TRBJ2-5, with D maybe TRBD1 (6 bases). The germline V gene has CDR1 SGHNT and CDR2 YYREEE (reference sequence). CDR3 length: 14 amino acids. The CDR3 sequence: CACSLTGAQETQYF. CDR3 sequence (DNA): TGTGCCTGCAGCCTGACAGGCGCCCAAGAGACCCAGTACTTC.

This clonotype was seen more than once but under ten times. The chain joins TRBV20-1 to TRBJ2-4, with TRBD2 matching over 7 bases. The CDR3 sequence is 12 residues long. Germline-derived CDR1 and CDR2 are DFQATT and SNEGSKA (reference sequence). Trimming at V came to 6 bases and at J to 5 bases, leaving 4 bases not matched to a gene. CDR3 DNA sequence: TGCAGTGCAGAGCGGGGCCAAAACATTCAGTACTTC. It yields the protein CSAERGQNIQYF.

The chain has TRBV20-1 and TRBJ1-6; 7 nucleotides align to TRBD1. Germline V gene sequence: CDR1 DFQATT, CDR2 SNEGSKA (reference sequence). The CDR3 spans 16 residues. V lost 5 bases and J lost 0; bases outside the gene matches: 7. The CDR3 spells CSAGRQGSSYNSPLHF. CDR3 sequence (DNA): TGCAGTGCTGGTAGACAGGGTAGCTCCTATAATTCACCCCTCCACTTT.

The genes are TRBV12-3 or TRBV12-4 and TRBJ2-3; 14 bases are a match to TRBD2. This CDR3 comprises 21 residues. The junction had 18 bases not matched to a gene; V was cut back by 6 bases and J by 1 base. The CDR3 here is CASSLARTSGRRRPGTDTQYF. The DNA for the CDR3 is TGTGCCAGCAGCCTGGCCCGGACTAGCGGGAGGCGCCGTCCGGGCACAGATACGCAGTATTTT.

This clonotype was found a few times. The gene calls are TRBV6-5 and TRBJ1-3; 8 bases fit TRBD1. Trimming removed 6 bases from V and 4 bases from J; junction bases left unmatched: 5. This CDR3 is built from 14 residues. Germline CDR1 and CDR2: MNHEY and SVGAGI. CDR3 nucleotides: TGTGCCAGCAGATGGGGACAGGCGGGAAACACCATATATTTT. Amino acids: CASRWGQAGNTIYF.

This clonotype was counted ten times or more. V is TRBV15 and J is TRBJ2-1; D possibly corresponds to TRBD2 (6 bases). CDR3 length: 14 residues. CDR1 LNHNV and CDR2 YYDKDF come from the germline V gene (reference sequence). V lost 8 bases to trimming and J lost 8 bases, with 19 bases between them. The chain's CDR3 is CATGRSLAGDEQFF. The CDR3 region has the DNA TGTGCCACCGGGCGGTCACTAGCCGGGGATGAGCAGTTCTTC.

The V call is TRBV24-1, the J call TRBJ1-5, with 8 positions matching TRBD1. V trimming: 5 bases; J trimming: 6 bases; junction bases outside the gene matches: 8. The germline gives CDR1 KGHDR, CDR2 SFDVKD. The CDR3 is 15 amino acids. Here the CDR3 reads CATSGSGQGIQPQHF. The CDR3 DNA follows: TGTGCCACCAGTGGAAGCGGACAGGGTATTCAGCCCCAGCATTTT.

This clonotype has a count of ten or more. V and J are TRBV7-2 and TRBJ2-7; D possibly matches TRBD1 or TRBD2 (5 bases each). The V and J ends lost 0 bases and 0 bases respectively, with 21 bases between them. This CDR3 is built from 19 residues. Germline V CDR1 and CDR2: SGHTA, FQGNSA. CDR3 protein: CASSLAYSAGRGSSYEQYF. The CDR3 bases are TGTGCCAGCAGCTTAGCTTATAGTGCAGGGCGTGGGAGCTCCTACGAGCAGTACTTC.

This clonotype was recorded many times. V is TRBV6-6 and J is TRBJ2-1; 8 bases align to TRBD2. CDR1 is MNHNY, CDR2 SVGAGI, per germline (reference sequence). The J segment lost 4 bases and the V segment lost 0 bases, leaving 5 bases of the junction unmatched. CDR3 length: 16 amino acids. CDR3 bases: TGTGCCAGCAGTTACTCGAGGACTAGCAGTTACAATGAGCAGTTCTTC. Amino acids: CASSYSRTSSYNEQFF.

The sample holds a few counts of this clonotype. This chain joins TRBV10-3 and TRBJ2-7; tentatively, D is TRBD1 or TRBD2 (5 bases each). V dropped 10 bases and J dropped 3 bases, with 16 bases sitting between them. The CDR3 covers 13 residues. Germline V gene lookup returns CDR1 ENHRY and CDR2 SYGVKD. As DNA, the CDR3 is TGTGCCACCCGAGGGGCCCTGGGCTACGAGCAGTACTTC. The encoded protein is CATRGALGYEQYF.

The rearrangement uses TRBV30 and TRBJ2-1; D possibly corresponds to TRBD2 (6 bases). Germline V gives CDR1 GTSNPN, CDR2 SVGIG (reference sequence). This CDR3 is 14 amino acids long. The V gene lost 0 bases and the J gene lost 6 bases, with 12 bases spanning the gap. CDR3 coding DNA: TGTGCCTGGAGTGTGGGCGGGGTGGGCAATGAGCAGTTCTTC. This sequence encodes CAWSVGGVGNEQFF.

In regard to this clonotype: This sequence may be a read error, since a much larger clone differs from it by one base. V is TRBV25-1 and J is TRBJ2-1, with TRBD2 matching 7 bases. The CDR3 length is 17 residues. Germline V gene sequence: CDR1 MGHDK, CDR2 SYGVNS. The V gene end was trimmed by 4 bases and the J gene end by 7 bases; junction bases not matched to a gene: 16. In DNA, the CDR3 is TGTGCCAGCAGTGGCCCCCGAGCAGCGGGAATAGGGAATGAGCAGTTCTTC. Translation: CASSGPRAAGIGNEQFF.

This clonotype was counted many times. This may arise from a read error, as a much more abundant clone is one base away. The chain is built from TRBV7-9 and TRBJ2-3; D unresolved. The CDR3 spans 14 residues. The V gene's germline CDR1 is SEHNR and CDR2 FQNEAQ (reference sequence). Trimming removed 5 bases from V and 6 bases from J, with 15 bases in between. The CDR3 protein is CASSAIRASDTQYF. The CDR3 DNA sequence: TGTGCCAGCAGCGCGATTCGAGCGTCCGATACGCAGTATTTT.

This clonotype was picked up a small number of times. V and J are TRBV12-3 or TRBV12-4 and TRBJ2-3; D unclear. Trimming left V 3 bases short and J 0 bases short, with 10 bases between. This CDR3 is 15 amino acids long. The CDR3 DNA reads as TGTGCCAGCAGTTTTGATCCATATAGCACAGATACGCAGTATTTT. This codes for CASSFDPYSTDTQYF.

This clonotype was seen a handful of times. V usage is TRBV11-2 and J usage is TRBJ1-1; the D is unclear. Germline-derived CDR1 and CDR2 are SGHAT and FQNNGV. The V end was cut by 5 bases, the J end by 1 base, with 8 bases between. This CDR3 contains 13 residues. The chain's CDR3 is CASSLKRNTEAFF. CDR3 nucleotide sequence: TGTGCCAGCAGCCTAAAAAGGAACACTGAAGCTTTCTTT.

This clonotype occurred many times. CDR3 sequence: CSARESGLAGGPEQYF. The CDR3 region has the DNA TGCAGTGCTAGAGAATCGGGACTAGCGGGAGGGCCCGAGCAGTACTTC. V gene TRBV20-1 combines with J gene TRBJ2-7; 16 nucleotides agree with TRBD2. V lost 0 bases and J lost 6; bases outside the gene matches: 5. CDR3 length: 16 residues. The V gene's germline CDR1 is DFQATT and CDR2 SNEGSKA (reference sequence).

This clonotype came up a few times. The chain's CDR3 is CATQRLANYGYTF. Here the CDR3 DNA reads TGTGCCACCCAGAGGCTGGCTAACTATGGCTACACCTTC. This sequence joins TRBV28 and TRBJ1-2; D remains ambiguous. There are 13 residues in the CDR3. Germline CDR1 and CDR2: MDHEN and SYDVKM. Trimming stripped 10 bases from V and 0 bases from J, with 12 bases between.

This clonotype was observed a few times. This chain links TRBV4-3 with TRBJ1-4; 8 bases line up with TRBD1. Per the germline V gene, CDR1 is LGHNA and CDR2 is YSLEER. This CDR3 has 19 amino acids. Trimming took 0 bases from V and 1 from J; bases not matched to a gene: 10. CDR3 coding DNA: TGCGCCAGCAGCCAAGATAAAGCAGGGGGCGGGGGAACTAATGAAAAACTGTTTTTT. Its protein product is CASSQDKAGGGGTNEKLFF.

The genes are TRBV25-1 and TRBJ2-2; TRBD2 might be the D (6 bases). CDR1 and CDR2 from the germline V gene are MGHDK and SYGVNS. Trimming pared 3 bases from V and 6 bases from J, leaving 8 bases between. The CDR3 sequence is 13 residues long. This chain's CDR3 is CASSDREAGELFF. CDR3 in DNA: TGTGCCAGCAGTGACAGGGAGGCCGGGGAGCTGTTTTTT.

This clonotype was found many times. This chain links TRBV5-4 with TRBJ1-6; perhaps TRBD1 as D (6 bases). The V and J ends lost 0 bases and 9 bases respectively, with 19 bases between them. Germline values: CDR1 SGHNT, CDR2 YYREEE (reference sequence). The CDR3 spans 17 residues. CDR3 DNA sequence: TGTGCCAGCAGCTTGGTTCGGGGGGCGGGATCCTTTTCACCCCTCCACTTT. Protein product: CASSLVRGAGSFSPLHF.

The chain is built from TRBV20-1 and TRBJ1-1; 10 bases align to TRBD1. V shed 0 bases, J shed 14 bases, and the junction held 15 bases outside the gene matches. Germline V gene sequence: CDR1 DFQATT, CDR2 SNEGSKA (reference sequence). The CDR3 totals 15 residues. Here the CDR3 reads CSARDELDRGRDGFF. The DNA for the CDR3 is TGCAGTGCTAGAGATGAGCTGGACAGGGGGAGGGATGGATTCTTT.

This clonotype was observed many times. The chain combines TRBV2 with TRBJ2-7; TRBD1 matches at 11 bases. V dropped 9 bases and J dropped 2; count of bases not matched to a gene: 15. CDR3 length: 17 amino acids. Germline V gene data show CDR1 as SNHLY and CDR2 as FYNNEI. CDR3 sequence: CASLITNRDRGAYEQYF. CDR3 DNA: TGTGCCAGTCTCATAACGAACCGGGACAGGGGGGCCTACGAGCAGTACTTC.